These 6 T cell receptor beta chains originate from one sample sequenced in a study of cytomegalovirus exposure and HLA in healthy donors. The PCR contained 60 Vbeta and 13 Jbeta primers. The method was immunoSEQ multiplex PCR; TCRdb's version includes in-frame clones alone and lacks a portion of them. The data show 100,000 or so clones, roughly 79% seen once. Sequencing input: PBMCs. The receptors here all came from a woman aged 40 to 50 in good health and CMV-seronegative.

The sample holds a few counts of this clone. The chain has TRBV7-2 and TRBJ2-4, with D possibly being TRBD2 (6 bases). The CDR3 runs 16 residues. V lost 5 bases, J lost 1 base, and 15 bases lay in between. Germline V gene sequence: CDR1 SGHTA, CDR2 FQGNSA. The CDR3 sequence is CASSLNSAGAKNIQYF. The DNA for the CDR3 is TGTGCCAGCAGCCTAAACTCGGCGGGGGCCAAAAACATTCAGTACTTC. Looking up the rest from reference TRBV7-2 and TRBJ2-4 gives the full variable domain: GAGVSQSPSNKVTEKGKDVELRCDPISGHTALYWYRQSLGQGLEFLIYFQGNSAPDKSGLPSDRFSAERTGGSVSTLTIQRTQQEDSAVYLCASSLNSAGAKNIQYFGAGTRLSVL.

The chain couples TRBV5-1 to TRBJ1-6; 9 bases line up with TRBD1. The junction had 4 bases not matched to a gene; V was cut back by 8 bases and J by 10 bases. Germline values: CDR1 SGHRS, CDR2 YFSETQ. The CDR3 is 12 residues long. The CDR3 DNA follows: TGCGCCAGTCGGACAGGGGACTCACCCCTCCACTTT. Residues: CASRTGDSPLHF.

The chain links TRBV9 to TRBJ1-5, with 7 bases fitting TRBD1. This CDR3 has 15 residues. Trimming cost V 2 bases and J 5 bases; bases outside gene matches: 7. Germline CDR1 is SGDLS and CDR2 is YYNGEE. The CDR3 nucleotides are TGTGCCAGCAGCGTCGGGAACGGACAGGATCAGCCCCAGCATTTT. The encoded protein is CASSVGNGQDQPQHF.

This chain connects TRBV5-1 to TRBJ2-5; D is perhaps TRBD1 (6 bases). V lost 0 bases and J 4 bases, leaving 16 bases between the germline ends. The CDR3 is 16 amino acids. Germline V CDR1 and CDR2: SGHRS, YFSETQ. CDR3 DNA sequence: TGCGCCAGCAGCTTGGACCGCAGGGGTCCCCCAGAGACCCAGTACTTC. It translates to CASSLDRRGPPETQYF.

The chain has TRBV6-5 and TRBJ1-1, with TRBD1 matching over 11 bases. The CDR3 has 15 residues. Trimming cost V 0 bases and J 3 bases; bases outside gene matches: 0. CDR1 and CDR2 from the germline V gene are MNHEY and SVGAGI. CDR3 sequence (DNA): TGTGCCAGCAGTTACTCGGGACAGGGGGACACTGAAGCTTTCTTT. This encodes CASSYSGQGDTEAFF.

This clone was detected only once. The CDR3 protein is CASSPIGGGGPNTQYF. Written as DNA, the CDR3 is TGTGCCAGCAGCCCCATTGGAGGGGGGGGCCCAAATACGCAGTATTTT. The V call is TRBV7-3, the J call TRBJ2-3; a weak D match, TRBD2 (7 bases). This CDR3 region has 16 residues. V dropped 5 bases and J dropped 7 bases, with 22 bases sitting between them. In germline, CDR1 is SGHTA, CDR2 FQGTGA.